This T cell receptor beta chain was obtained from a study of memory CD4+ T cells and cytomegalovirus serostatus (dated by TCRdb to between 2018 and 2020). Background on the whole study: A total of about 33 healthy Belgian adults, of whom 9 were CMV seropositive and some 24 were CMV seronegative, were included in the cohort. CD4+ memory TCRbeta repertoires of a Belgian cohort with known cytomegalovirus serostatus were sequenced in order to replicate a published TCR-based CMV serostatus classifier.

The Quick-DNA Microprep Kit was used to extract genomic DNA from the sorted cells. Amplification of TCRbeta DNA was done with the immunoSEQ hsTCRbeta kit, following the protocol from the manufacturer. TCRbeta libraries were sequenced on an Illumina MiSeq instrument. Per the authors' processing: Once out-of-frame sequences had been removed, 2,204,828 distinct TCRbeta sequences were left, which works out to an average of roughly 70,000 per individual. Each individual was scored by the count of 150 to 200 previously reported CMV-associated TCRbeta sequences and the total productive distinct TCRbeta count. A beta-binomial model was reimplemented in Python, and random forests from scikit-learn, run with default parameters, were trained on data from the US cohort. Classifier performance on the Belgian cohort was summarized as median AUC with percentile confidence intervals calculated over 10,000 bootstrap iterations. Imported from immuneACCESS, the table was reduced by TCRdb to in-frame sequences with V and J called. These copies leave out some clones; in studies compared against another copy, an unresolved V gene accounts for under half, and the cause of the remainder is not known. V, J and clone size are taken as reported in that table, and D and trimming were inferred from the DNA itself. In all, the sample holds about 41,000 clones, and over 60% of those were seen once. Clones ranked in the top ten supply roughly 6.5% of the sample.

Single viable CD3+CD4+CD8-CD45RO+ cells were sorted as memory CD4+ T cells on a FACSAria II. CMV serostatus was assessed using a Roche Elecsys assay, by which serum IgG against CMV pp150, pp28, p38 and p52 was detected. After the samples were thawed, total CD4+ T cells were enriched through positive selection using CD4 magnetic microbeads. The samples came from a different study that was designed specifically to examine the CD4+ T cell memory repertoire. Following standard operating procedures, peripheral blood mononuclear cells were isolated and cryopreserved, while serum was kept at -80 degrees C. Staining used CD3-PerCP (BW264/56), CD4-APC (RPA-T4), CD45RO-PE (UCHT1) and CD8-Pacific Orange (3B5) antibodies, with Sytox blue excluding non-viable cells. The CDR3 has 13 amino acids, counting the end cysteine and phenylalanine. Just CDR3 DNA is preserved here, 39 bases in frame from base 1. Based on the germline V gene, the CDR1 and CDR2 sequences are SNHLY and FYNNEI. V has 8 bases trimmed and J has 4 bases trimmed; junction bases matching no gene number 2.

What the authors observed across the whole study: The results were read as suggesting that the CMV-associated TCR signature is, for the most part, present in the CD4+ memory repertoire. Of fewer than 200 previously reported CMV-associated TCRbeta sequences, some 73 appeared in the CD4+ memory repertoires, each in one to five individuals. CMV serostatus prediction reached a median bootstrapped AUC of 0.95 with the original framework and over 0.8 with a US-trained random forest. Unlike the original study, which covered naive and memory CD4+ and CD8+ populations, the Belgian study sequenced only CD4+CD45RO+ memory cells. The original-framework classifier achieved a median bootstrapped AUC of approximately 0.96 with a 95% CI of 0.76-1.00 on the Belgian cohort.

Note on this clone: Its cognate antigen has yet to be identified. One base away there is no much larger clone; base qualities are not given.

The V gene is TRBV2 and the J gene is TRBJ1-4; a stretch of 9 junction bases matches TRBD1. The sequenced material came from memory CD4+ T cells from blood. The TCR sequence derives from an adult in good health and CMV-seronegative. The CDR3 amino acid sequence is: CASGTGLNEKLFF. The DNA sequence is as follows: TGTGCCAGCGGGACAGGGCTTAATGAAAAACTGTTTTTT.